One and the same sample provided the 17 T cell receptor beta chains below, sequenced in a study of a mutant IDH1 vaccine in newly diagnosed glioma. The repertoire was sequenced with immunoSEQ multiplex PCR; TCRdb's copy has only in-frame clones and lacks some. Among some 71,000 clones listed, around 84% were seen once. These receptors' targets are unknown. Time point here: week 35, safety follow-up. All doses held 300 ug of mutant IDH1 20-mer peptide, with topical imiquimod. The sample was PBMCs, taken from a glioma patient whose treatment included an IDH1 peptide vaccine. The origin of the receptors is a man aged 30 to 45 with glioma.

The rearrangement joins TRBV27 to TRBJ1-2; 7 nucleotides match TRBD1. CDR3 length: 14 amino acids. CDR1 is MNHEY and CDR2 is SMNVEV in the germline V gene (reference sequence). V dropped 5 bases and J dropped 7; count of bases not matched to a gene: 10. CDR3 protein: CASSPRQGASGYTF. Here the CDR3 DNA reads TGTGCCAGCAGTCCGCGACAGGGCGCCAGTGGCTACACCTTC.

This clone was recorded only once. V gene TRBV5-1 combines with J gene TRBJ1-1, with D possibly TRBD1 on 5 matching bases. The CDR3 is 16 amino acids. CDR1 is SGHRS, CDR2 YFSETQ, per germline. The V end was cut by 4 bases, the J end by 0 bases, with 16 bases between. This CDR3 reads CASSRGWGRMNTEAFF. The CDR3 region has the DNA TGCGCCAGCAGCCGGGGGTGGGGCAGGATGAACACTGAAGCTTTCTTT.

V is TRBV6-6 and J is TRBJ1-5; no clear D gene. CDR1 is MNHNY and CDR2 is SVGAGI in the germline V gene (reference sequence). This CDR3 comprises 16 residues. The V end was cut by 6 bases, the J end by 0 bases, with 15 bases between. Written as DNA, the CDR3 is TGTGCCAGCAGCTATTCGACACCTTATAGCAATCAGCCCCAGCATTTT. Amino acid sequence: CASSYSTPYSNQPQHF.

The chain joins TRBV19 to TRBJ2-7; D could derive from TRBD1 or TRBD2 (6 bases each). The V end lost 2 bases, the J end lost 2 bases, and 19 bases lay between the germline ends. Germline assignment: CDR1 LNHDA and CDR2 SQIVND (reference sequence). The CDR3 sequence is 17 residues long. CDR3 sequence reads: CASSIKTQEGDTYEQYF. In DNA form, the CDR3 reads TGTGCCAGTAGTATAAAAACCCAGGAGGGGGATACCTACGAGCAGTACTTC.

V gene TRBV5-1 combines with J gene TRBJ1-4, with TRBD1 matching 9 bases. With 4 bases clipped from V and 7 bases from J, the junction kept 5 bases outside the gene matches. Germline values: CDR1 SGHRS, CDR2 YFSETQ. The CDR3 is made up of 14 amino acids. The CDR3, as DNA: TGCGCCAGCAGCCCGGGACAGGGTACTGAAAAACTGTTTTTT. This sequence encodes CASSPGQGTEKLFF.

The CDR3 here is CASSQERQGEKLFF. CDR3 nucleotide sequence: TGCGCCAGCAGCCAAGAAAGACAGGGTGAAAAACTGTTTTTT. The chain links TRBV4-3 to TRBJ1-4, with TRBD1 matching 7 bases. Germline V CDR1 and CDR2: LGHNA, YSLEER. Losses at the gene ends were 0 bases for V and 7 bases for J; bases not matched to a gene: 2. This CDR3 is 14 amino acids long.

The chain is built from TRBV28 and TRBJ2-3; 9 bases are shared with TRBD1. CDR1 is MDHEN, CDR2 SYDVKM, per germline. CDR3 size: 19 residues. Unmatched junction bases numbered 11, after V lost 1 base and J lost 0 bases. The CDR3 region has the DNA TGTGCCAGCAGTTTATATACCCCGGGACAGGGCGTGAGCACAGATACGCAGTATTTT. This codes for CASSLYTPGQGVSTDTQYF.

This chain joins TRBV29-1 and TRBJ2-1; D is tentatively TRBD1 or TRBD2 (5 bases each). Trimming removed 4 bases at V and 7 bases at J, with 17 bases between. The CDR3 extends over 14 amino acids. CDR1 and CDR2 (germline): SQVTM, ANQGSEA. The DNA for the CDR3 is TGCAGCGTTGTAAGGGGAGCCTGGGGAAATGAGCAGTTCTTC. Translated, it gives CSVVRGAWGNEQFF.

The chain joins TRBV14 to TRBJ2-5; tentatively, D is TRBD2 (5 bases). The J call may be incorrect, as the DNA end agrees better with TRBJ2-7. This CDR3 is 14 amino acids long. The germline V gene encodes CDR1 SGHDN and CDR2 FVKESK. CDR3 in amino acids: CASSHSREAYEQYF. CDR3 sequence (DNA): TGTGCCAGCAGCCACTCGAGGGAAGCCTACGAGCAGTACTTC.

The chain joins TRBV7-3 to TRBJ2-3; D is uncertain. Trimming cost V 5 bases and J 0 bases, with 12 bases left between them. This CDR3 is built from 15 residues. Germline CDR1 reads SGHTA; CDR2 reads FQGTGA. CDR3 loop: CASSPSRASTDTQYF. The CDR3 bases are TGTGCCAGCAGCCCGAGTAGGGCGAGCACAGATACGCAGTATTTT.

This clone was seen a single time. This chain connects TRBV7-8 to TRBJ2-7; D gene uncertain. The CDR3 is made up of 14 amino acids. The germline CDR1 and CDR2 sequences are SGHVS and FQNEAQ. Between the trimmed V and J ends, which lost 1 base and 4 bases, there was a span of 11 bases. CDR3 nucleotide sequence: TGTGCCAGCAGCTTAGAGTTGGGGAAATACGAGCAGTACTTC. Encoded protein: CASSLELGKYEQYF.

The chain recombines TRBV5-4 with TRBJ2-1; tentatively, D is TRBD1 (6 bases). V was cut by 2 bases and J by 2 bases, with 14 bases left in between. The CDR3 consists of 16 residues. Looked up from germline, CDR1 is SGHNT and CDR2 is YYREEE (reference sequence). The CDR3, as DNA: TGTGCCAGCAGCTTATCGCAGGGGTCCACCTACAATGAGCAGTTCTTC. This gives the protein CASSLSQGSTYNEQFF.

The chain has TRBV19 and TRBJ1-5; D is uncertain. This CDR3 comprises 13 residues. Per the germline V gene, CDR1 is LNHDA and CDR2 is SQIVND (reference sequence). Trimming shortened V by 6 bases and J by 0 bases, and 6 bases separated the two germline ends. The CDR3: CASSTHSNQPQHF. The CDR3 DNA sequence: TGTGCCAGTAGCACCCATAGCAATCAGCCCCAGCATTTT.

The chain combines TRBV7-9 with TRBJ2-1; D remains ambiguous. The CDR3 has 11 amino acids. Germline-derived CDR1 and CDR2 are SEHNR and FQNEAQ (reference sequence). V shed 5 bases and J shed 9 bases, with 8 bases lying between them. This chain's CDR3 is CASSDAVEQFF. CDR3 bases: TGTGCCAGCAGCGATGCGGTTGAGCAGTTCTTC.

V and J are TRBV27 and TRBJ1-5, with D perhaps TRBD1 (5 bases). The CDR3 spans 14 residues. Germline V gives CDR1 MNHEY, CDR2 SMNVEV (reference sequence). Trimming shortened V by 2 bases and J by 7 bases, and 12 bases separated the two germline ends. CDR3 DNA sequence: TGTGCCAGCAGTTTACGGCAGGGAGGACAGCCCCAGCATTTT. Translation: CASSLRQGGQPQHF.

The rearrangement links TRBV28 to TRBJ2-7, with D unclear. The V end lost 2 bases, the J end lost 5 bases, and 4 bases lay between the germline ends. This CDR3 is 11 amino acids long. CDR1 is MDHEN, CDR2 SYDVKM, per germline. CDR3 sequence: CASSLGDEQYF. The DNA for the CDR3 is TGTGCCAGCAGTTTAGGGGACGAGCAGTACTTC.

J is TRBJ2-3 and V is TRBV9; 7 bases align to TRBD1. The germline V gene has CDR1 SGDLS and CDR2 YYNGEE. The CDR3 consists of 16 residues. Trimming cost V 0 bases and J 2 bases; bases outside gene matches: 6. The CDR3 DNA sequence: TGTGCCAGCAGCGTAGGAGACAGGGCCTACACAGATACGCAGTATTTT. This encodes CASSVGDRAYTDTQYF.